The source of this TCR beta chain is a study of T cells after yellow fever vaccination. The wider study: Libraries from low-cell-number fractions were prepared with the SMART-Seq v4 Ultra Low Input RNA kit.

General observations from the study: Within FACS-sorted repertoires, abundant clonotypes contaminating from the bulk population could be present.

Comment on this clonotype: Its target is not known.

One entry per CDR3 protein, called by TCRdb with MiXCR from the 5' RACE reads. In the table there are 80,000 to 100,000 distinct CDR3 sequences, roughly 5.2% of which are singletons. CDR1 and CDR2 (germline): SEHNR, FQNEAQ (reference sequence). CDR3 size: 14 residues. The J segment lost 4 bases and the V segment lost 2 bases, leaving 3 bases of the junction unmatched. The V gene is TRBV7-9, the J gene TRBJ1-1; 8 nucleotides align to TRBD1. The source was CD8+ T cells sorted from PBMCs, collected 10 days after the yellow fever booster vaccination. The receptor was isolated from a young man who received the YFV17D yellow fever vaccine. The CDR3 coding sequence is TGTGCCAGCAGCTTAACAGGGGGAGGCACTGAAGCTTTCTTT. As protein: CASSLTGGGTEAFF.